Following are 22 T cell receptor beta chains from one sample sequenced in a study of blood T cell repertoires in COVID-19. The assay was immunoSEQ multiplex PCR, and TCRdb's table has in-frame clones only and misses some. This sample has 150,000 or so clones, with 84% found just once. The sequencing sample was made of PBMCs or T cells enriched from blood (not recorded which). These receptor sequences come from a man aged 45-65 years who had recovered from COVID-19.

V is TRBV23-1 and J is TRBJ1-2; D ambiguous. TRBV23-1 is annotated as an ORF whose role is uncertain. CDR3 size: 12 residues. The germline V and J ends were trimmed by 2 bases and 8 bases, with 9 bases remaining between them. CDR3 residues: CASSQGRRGYTF. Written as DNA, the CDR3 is TGCGCCAGCAGTCAAGGGAGGAGGGGCTACACCTTC.

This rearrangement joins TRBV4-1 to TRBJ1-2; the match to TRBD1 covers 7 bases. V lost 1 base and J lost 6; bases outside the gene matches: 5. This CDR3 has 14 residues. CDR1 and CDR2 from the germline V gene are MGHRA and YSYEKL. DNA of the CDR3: TGCGCCAGCAGCCAAGCTGCACAGGGGAATGGCTACACCTTC. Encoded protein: CASSQAAQGNGYTF.

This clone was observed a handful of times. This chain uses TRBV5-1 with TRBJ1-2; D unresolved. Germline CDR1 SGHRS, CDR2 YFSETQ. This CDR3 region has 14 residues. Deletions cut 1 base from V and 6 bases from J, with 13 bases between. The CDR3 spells CASSLKGEVDGYTF. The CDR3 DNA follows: TGCGCCAGCAGCTTGAAGGGAGAGGTGGATGGCTACACCTTC.

In DNA form, the CDR3 reads TGTGCCAGCACGATGGGACAGGGGGCTCGCGGATATGGCTACACCTTC. It yields the protein CASTMGQGARGYGYTF. The V gene is TRBV6-6, the J gene TRBJ1-2; 12 bases agree with TRBD1. Germline CDR1 reads MNHNY; CDR2 reads SVGAGI (reference sequence). Trimming cost V 7 bases and J 5 bases; bases outside gene matches: 11. The CDR3 has 16 residues.

The CDR3 bases are TGTGCCAGCAGTGAGGACAGGGGGTATGGCTACACCTTC. Translating gives CASSEDRGYGYTF. V gene TRBV6-1 combines with J gene TRBJ1-2, with 10 bases fitting TRBD1. V lost 3 bases to trimming and J lost 5 bases; unmatched junction nucleotides: 0. Germline-derived CDR1 and CDR2 are MNHNS and SASEGT. This CDR3 has 13 amino acids.

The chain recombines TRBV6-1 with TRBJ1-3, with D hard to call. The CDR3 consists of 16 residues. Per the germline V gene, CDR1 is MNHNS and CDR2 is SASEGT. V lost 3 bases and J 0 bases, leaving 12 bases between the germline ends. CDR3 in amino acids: CASSDILGDSGNTIYF. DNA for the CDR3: TGTGCCAGCAGTGATATACTCGGGGACTCTGGAAACACCATATATTTT.

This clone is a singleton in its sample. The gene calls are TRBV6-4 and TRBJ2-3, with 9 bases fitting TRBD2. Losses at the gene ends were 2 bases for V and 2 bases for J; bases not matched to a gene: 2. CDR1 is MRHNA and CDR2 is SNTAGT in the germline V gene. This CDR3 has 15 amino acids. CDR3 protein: CASSDGGGATDTQYF. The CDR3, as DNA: TGTGCCAGCAGTGACGGCGGGGGGGCCACAGATACGCAGTATTTT.

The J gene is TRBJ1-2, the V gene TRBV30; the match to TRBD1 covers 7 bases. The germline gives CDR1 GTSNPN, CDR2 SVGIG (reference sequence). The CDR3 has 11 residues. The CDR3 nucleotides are TGTGGTATACAGGGGAGTAATGGCTACACCTTC. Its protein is CGIQGSNGYTF.

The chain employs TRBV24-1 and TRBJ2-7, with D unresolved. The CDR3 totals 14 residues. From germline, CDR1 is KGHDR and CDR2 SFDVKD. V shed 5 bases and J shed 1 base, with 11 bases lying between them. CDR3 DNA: TGTGCCACCAGTGGGTCAGGTAAATCCTACGAGCAGTACTTC. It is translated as CATSGSGKSYEQYF.

CDR3 DNA: TGTGCCAGCAGCAAGACCCCCACTACCAACAATGAGCAGTTCTTC. Translating gives CASSKTPTTNNEQFF. The chain joins TRBV9 to TRBJ2-1; D is ambiguous. The CDR3 sequence is 15 residues long. V lost 4 bases to trimming and J lost 5 bases, with 16 bases between them. Germline V gives CDR1 SGDLS, CDR2 YYNGEE.

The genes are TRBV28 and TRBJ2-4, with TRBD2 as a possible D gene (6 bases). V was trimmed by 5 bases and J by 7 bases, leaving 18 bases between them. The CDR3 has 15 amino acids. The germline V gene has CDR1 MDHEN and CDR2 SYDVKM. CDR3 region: CASSPPGGSTNIQYF. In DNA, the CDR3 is TGTGCCAGCAGTCCCCCCGGGGGTAGTACGAACATTCAGTACTTC.

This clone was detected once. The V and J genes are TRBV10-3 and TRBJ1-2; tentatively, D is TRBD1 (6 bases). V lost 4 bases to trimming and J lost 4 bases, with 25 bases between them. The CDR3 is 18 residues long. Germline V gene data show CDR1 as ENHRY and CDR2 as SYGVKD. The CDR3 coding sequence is TGTGCCATCAGTGGCCAACCGGGACACCAATTCGGCGGCTATGGCTACACCTTC. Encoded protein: CAISGQPGHQFGGYGYTF.

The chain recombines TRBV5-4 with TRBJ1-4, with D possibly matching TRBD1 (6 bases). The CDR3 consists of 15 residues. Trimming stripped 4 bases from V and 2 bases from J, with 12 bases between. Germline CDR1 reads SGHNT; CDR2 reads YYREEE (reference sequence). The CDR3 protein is CASSQYRATNEKLFF. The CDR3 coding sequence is TGTGCCAGCAGCCAGTACAGGGCCACTAATGAAAAACTGTTTTTT.

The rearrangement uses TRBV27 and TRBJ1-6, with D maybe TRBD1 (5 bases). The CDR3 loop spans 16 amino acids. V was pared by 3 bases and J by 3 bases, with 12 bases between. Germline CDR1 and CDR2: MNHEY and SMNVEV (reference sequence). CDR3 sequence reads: CASSLGGVIYNSPLHF. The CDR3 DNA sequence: TGTGCCAGCAGTTTGGGGGGTGTGATCTATAATTCACCCCTCCACTTT.

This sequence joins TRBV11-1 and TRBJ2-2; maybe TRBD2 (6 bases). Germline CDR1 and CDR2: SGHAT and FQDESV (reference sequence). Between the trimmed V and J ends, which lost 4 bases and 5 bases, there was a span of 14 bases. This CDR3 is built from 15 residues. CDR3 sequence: CASSSPGLSTGELFF. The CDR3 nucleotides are TGTGCCAGCAGCTCGCCGGGACTCTCAACCGGGGAGCTGTTTTTT.

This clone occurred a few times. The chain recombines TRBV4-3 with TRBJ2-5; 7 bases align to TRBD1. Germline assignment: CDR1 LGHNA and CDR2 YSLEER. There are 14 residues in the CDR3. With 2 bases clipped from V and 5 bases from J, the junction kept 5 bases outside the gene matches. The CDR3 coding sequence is TGCGCCAGCAGCCAACGAGGGGGCTTGGAGACCCAGTACTTC. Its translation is CASSQRGGLETQYF.

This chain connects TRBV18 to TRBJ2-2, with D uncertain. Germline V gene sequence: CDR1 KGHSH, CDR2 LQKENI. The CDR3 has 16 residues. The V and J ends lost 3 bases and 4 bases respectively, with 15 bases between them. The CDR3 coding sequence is TGTGCCAGCTCACCCTCCGGTCCGGGTGCCACCGGGGAGCTGTTTTTT. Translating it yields CASSPSGPGATGELFF.

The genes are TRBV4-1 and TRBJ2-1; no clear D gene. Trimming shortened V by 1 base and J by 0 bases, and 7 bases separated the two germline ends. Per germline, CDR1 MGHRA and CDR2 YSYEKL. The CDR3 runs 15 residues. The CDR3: CASSQGVLSYNEQFF. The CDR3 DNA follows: TGCGCCAGCAGCCAAGGCGTCCTCTCCTACAATGAGCAGTTCTTC.

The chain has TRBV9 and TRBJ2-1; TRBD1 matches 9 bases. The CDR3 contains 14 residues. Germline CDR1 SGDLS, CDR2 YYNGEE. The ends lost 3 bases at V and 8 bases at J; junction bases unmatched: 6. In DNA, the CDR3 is TGTGCCAGCAGCGCGAGGACAGGGGAATATGAGCAGTTCTTC. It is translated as CASSARTGEYEQFF. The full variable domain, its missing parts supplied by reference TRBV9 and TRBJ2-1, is DSGVTQTPKHLITATGQRVTLRCSPRSGDLSVYWYQQSLDQGLQFLIQYYNGEERAKGNILERFSAQQFPDLHSELNLSSLELGDSALYFCASSARTGEYEQFFGPGTRLTVL.

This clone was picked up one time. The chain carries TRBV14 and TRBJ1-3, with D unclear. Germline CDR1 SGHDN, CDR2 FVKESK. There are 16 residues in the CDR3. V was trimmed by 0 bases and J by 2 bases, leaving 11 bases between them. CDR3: CASSQEGRRTGNTIYF. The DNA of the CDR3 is TGTGCCAGCAGCCAAGAGGGCAGGAGGACTGGAAACACCATATATTTT.

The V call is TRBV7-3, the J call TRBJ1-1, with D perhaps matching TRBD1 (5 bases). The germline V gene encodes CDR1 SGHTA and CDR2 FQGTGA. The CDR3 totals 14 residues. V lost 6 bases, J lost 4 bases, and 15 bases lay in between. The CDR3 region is CASSSSRGGTEAFF. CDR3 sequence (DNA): TGTGCCAGCAGTAGTTCTCGGGGGGGCACTGAAGCTTTCTTT.

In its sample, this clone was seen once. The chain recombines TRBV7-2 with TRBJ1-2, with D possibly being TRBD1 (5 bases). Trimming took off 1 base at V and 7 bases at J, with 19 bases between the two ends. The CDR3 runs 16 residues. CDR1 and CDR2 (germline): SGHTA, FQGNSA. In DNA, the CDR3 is TGTGCCAGCAGCTTAGGAGGGTTTGTTCAGGGAGGTGGCTACACCTTC. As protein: CASSLGGFVQGGGYTF.